Sequencing of this T cell receptor (beta chain) was carried out in a study of blood T cells in healthy people across ages. Study-wide points: Among long-lived donors, naive CD4+ cells were more numerous and diversity higher than in aged donors. From one million sequenced T cells, diversity estimates were lower bounds. CMV status of donors was not determined, possibly confounding expanded clonotype changes.

Per-sample PBMC isolation yielded at least 6.5 million cells. Points on this clonotype: Its antigen is not identified. One end of the junction does not line up with germline, which may come from a read error.

This CDR3 has 15 amino acids. From germline, CDR1 is SGDLS and CDR2 YYNGEE. A J-beta primer mix and a sample-barcoded 5' primer were used in a second PCR of roughly 6 to 11 cycles. TCRdb re-called the 5' RACE reads with MiXCR, one entry per CDR3 protein. This table has 700,000 to 950,000 distinct CDR3 sequences, approximately 39% appearing once. The chain employs TRBV9 and TRBJ2-6; weak D call: TRBD1 (6 bases). Sequencing was carried out using blood. The clonotype originates from a woman in her sixties or seventies in good health. In nucleotides, the CDR3 is TGTGCCAGCAGCGCCCAGGCTCTGGGGGCCAACATCCTGACTTTC. This translates into CASSAQALGANILTF.